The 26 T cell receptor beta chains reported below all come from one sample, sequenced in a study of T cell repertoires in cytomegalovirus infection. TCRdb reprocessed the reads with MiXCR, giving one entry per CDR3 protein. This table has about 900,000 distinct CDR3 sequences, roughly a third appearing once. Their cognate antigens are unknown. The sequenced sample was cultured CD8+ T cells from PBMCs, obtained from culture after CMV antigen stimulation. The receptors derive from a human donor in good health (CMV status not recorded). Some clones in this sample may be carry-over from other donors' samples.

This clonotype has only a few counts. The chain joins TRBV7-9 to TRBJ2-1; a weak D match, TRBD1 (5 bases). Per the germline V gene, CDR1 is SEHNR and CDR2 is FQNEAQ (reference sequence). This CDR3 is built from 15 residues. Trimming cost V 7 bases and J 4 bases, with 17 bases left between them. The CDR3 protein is CASTTPRARYNEQFF. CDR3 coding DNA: TGTGCCAGCACTACCCCCAGGGCCCGGTACAATGAGCAGTTCTTC.

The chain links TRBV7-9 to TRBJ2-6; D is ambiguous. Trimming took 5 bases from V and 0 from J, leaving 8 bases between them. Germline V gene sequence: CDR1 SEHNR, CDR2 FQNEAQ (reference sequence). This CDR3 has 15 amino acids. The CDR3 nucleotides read TGTGCCAGCAGCCCGCCAACCTCTGGGGCCAACGTCCTGACTTTC. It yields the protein CASSPPTSGANVLTF.

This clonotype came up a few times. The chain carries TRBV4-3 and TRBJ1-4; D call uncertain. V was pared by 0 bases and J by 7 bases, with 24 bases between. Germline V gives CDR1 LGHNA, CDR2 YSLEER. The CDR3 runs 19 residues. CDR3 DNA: TGCGCCAGCAGCCAAGAAATATTATCCTATACAGCAGCGGGTGAAAAACTGTTTTTT. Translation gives CASSQEILSYTAAGEKLFF.

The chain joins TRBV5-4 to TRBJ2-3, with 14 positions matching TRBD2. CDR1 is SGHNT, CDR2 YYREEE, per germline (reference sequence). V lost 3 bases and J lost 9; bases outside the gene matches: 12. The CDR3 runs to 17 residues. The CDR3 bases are TGTGCCAGCAGCTGGTTGTCGGGACTAGCGGGAGATTTAACGCAGTATTTT. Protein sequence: CASSWLSGLAGDLTQYF.

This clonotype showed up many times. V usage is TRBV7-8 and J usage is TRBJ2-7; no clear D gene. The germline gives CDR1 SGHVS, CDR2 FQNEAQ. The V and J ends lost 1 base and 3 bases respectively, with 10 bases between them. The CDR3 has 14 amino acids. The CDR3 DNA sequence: TGTGCCAGCAGCTTAGGGGTCAGTTACTACGAGCAGTACTTC. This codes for CASSLGVSYYEQYF.

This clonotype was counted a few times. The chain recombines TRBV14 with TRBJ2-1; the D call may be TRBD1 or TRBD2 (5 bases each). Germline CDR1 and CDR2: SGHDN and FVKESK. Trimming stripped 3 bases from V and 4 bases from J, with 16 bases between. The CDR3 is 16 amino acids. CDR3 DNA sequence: TGTGCCAGCAGCCATTTTACTAGTGGGGGATACAATGAGCAGTTCTTC. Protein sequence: CASSHFTSGGYNEQFF.

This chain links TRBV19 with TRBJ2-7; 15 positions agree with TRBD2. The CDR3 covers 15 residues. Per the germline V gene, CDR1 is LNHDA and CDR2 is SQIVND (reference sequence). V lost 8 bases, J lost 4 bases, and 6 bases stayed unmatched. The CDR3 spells CASASGTSGGYEQYF. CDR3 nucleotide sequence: TGTGCCAGTGCCTCCGGGACTAGCGGGGGGTACGAGCAGTACTTC.

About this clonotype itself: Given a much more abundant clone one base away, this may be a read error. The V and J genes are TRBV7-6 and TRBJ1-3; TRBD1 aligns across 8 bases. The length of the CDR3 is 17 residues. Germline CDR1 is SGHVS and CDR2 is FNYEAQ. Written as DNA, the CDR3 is TGTGCCAACAGCTTAAACCCCGGGACAGGCTCTGGAAACACCATATATTTT. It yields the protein CANSLNPGTGSGNTIYF.

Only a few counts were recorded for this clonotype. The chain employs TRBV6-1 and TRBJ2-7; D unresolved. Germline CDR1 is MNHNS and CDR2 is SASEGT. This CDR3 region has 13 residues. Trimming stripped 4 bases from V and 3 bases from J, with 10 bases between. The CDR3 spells CASSGRSNYEQYV. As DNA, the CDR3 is TGTGCCAGCAGTGGTCGGTCAAACTACGAGCAGTACGTC.

CDR3 nucleotides: TGTGCCAGCAGTTGGGAGCTAAAAGAGCCAAAAGAGACCCAGTACTTC. This encodes CASSWELKEPKETQYF. The gene calls are TRBV6-2 or TRBV6-3 and TRBJ2-5; D possibly corresponds to TRBD2 (5 bases). Germline V gene sequence: CDR1 MNHEY, CDR2 SVGEGT. The CDR3 is made up of 16 amino acids. The germline V and J ends were trimmed by 4 bases and 3 bases, with 18 bases remaining between them.

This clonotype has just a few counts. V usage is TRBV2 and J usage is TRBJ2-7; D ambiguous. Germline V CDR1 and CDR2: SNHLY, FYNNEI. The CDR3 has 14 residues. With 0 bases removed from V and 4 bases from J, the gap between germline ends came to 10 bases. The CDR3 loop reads CASSEALLDYEQYV. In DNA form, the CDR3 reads TGTGCCAGCAGTGAAGCGCTTCTAGATTACGAGCAGTACGTC.

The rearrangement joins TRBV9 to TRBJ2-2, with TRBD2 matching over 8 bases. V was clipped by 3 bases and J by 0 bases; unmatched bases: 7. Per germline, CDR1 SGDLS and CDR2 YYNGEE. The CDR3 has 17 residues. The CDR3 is CASSASGGFPNTGELFF. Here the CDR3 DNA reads TGTGCCAGCAGCGCGAGCGGGGGATTTCCGAACACCGGGGAGCTGTTTTTT.

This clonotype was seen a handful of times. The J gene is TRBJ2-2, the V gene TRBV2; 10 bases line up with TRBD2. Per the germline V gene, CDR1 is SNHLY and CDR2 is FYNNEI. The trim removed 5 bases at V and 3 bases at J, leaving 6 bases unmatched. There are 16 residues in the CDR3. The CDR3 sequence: CASSTPSGGYTGELFF. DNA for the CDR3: TGTGCCAGCAGTACCCCTAGCGGGGGATACACCGGGGAGCTGTTTTTT.

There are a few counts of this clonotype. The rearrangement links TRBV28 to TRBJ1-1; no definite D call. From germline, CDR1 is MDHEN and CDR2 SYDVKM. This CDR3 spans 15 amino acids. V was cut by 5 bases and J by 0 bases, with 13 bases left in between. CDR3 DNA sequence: TGTGCCAGCAGTCTCCCCATCCCCATGAACACTGAAGCTTTCTTT. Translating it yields CASSLPIPMNTEAFF.

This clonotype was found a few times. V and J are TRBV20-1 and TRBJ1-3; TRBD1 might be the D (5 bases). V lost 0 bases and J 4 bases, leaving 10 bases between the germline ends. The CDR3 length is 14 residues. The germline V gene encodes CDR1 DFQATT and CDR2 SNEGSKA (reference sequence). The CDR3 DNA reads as TGCAGTGCTAGAGACAGGGTCGTCGGAAACACCATATATTTT. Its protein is CSARDRVVGNTIYF.

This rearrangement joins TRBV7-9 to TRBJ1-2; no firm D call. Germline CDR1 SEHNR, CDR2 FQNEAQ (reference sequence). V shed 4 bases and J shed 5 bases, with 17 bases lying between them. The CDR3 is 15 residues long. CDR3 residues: CASSSPDPPGYGYTF. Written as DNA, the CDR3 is TGTGCCAGCAGCTCCCCGGACCCCCCCGGATATGGCTACACCTTC.

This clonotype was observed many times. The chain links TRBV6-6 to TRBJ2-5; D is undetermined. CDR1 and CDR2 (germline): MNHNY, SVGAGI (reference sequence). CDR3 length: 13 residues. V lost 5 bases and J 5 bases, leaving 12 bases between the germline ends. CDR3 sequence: CASSLLDRETQYF. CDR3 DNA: TGTGCCAGCAGTCTACTGGATCGGGAGACCCAGTACTTC.

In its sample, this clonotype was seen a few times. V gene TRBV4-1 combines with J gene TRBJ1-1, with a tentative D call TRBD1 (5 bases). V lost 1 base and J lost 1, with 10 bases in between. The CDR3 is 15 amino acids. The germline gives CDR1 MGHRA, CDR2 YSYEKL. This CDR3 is CASSQVAGRNTEAFF. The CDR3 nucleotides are TGCGCCAGCAGCCAAGTAGCAGGGAGGAACACTGAAGCTTTCTTT.

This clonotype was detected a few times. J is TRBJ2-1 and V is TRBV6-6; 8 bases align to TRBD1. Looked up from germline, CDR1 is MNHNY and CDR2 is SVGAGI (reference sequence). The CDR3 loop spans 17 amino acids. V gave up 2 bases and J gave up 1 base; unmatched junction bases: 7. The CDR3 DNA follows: TGTGCCAGCAGTTACGCCGTGGACAGGGCTTCCTACAATGAGCAGTTCTTC. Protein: CASSYAVDRASYNEQFF.

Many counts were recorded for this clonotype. The CDR3 sequence is CASSWRGRQETQYF. The CDR3 DNA sequence: TGTGCCAGCAGTTGGCGGGGCCGCCAAGAGACCCAGTACTTC. The chain combines TRBV12-3 or TRBV12-4 with TRBJ2-5, with D tentatively TRBD2 (6 bases). Trimming removed 4 bases at V and 1 base at J, with 10 bases between. The CDR3 is 14 amino acids.

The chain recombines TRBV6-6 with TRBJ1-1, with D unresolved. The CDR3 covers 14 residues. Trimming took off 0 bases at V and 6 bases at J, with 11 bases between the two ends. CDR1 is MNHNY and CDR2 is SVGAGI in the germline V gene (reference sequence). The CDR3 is CASSYSGNGAEAFF. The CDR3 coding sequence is TGTGCCAGCAGTTACTCAGGGAATGGCGCTGAAGCTTTCTTT.

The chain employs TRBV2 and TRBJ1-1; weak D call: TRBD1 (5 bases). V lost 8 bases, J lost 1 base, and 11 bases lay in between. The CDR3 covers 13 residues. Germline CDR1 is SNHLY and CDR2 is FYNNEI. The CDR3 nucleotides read TGTGCCAGCCCCCACAGGCAGAACACTGAAGCTTTCTTT. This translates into CASPHRQNTEAFF.

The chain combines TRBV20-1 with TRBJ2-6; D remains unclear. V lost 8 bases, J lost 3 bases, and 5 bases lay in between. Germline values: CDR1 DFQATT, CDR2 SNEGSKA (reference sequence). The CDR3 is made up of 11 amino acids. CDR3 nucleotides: TGCAGTCCGGGTGGGGCCAACGTCCTGACTTTC. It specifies CSPGGANVLTF.

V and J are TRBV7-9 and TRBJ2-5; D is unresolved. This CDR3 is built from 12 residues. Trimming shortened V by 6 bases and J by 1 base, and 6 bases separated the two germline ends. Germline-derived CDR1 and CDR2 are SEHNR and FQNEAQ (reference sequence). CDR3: CASRGVQETQYF. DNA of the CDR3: TGTGCCAGCAGGGGTGTCCAAGAGACCCAGTACTTC.

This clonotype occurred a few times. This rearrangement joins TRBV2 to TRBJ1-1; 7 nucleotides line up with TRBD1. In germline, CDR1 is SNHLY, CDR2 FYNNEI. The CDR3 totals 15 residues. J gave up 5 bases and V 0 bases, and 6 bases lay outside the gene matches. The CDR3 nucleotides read TGTGCCAGCAGTGAAGCGCGAGGGGGCCGGACTGAAGCTTTCTTT. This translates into CASSEARGGRTEAFF. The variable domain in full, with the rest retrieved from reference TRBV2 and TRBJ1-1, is EPEVTQTPSHQVTQMGQEVILRCVPISNHLYFYWYRQILGQKVEFLVSFYNNEISEKSEIFDDQFSVERPDGSNFTLKIRSTKLEDSAMYFCASSEARGGRTEAFFGQGTRLTVV.

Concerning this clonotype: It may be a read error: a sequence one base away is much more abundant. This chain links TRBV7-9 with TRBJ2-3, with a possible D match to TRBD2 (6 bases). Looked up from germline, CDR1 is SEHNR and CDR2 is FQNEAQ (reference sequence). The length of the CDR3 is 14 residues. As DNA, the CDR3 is TGTGCCAACAGCTTAGCGGCTAGCCCTTATACGCAGTATTTT. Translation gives CANSLAASPYTQYF.